The T cell receptor beta chain described here comes from a study of cytomegalovirus exposure and HLA in healthy donors. Regarding the study as a whole: For most TCR sequences rarity was the rule, although some public TCRs occurred in many donors.

This table comes from immunoSEQ multiplex PCR, and its TCRdb copy is limited to in-frame clones, with some not included. The sample contains about 73,000 clones, less than 95% of which appear only once. On this clone: The antigen is undetermined.

The sequenced sample consisted of PBMCs. The source is a woman in her late teens or twenties in good health and CMV-seronegative.

CDR3 amino acids: CATSRDFGRGYGQPQHF. The CDR3 bases are TGTGCCACCAGCAGAGATTTCGGGCGGGGTTATGGGCAGCCCCAGCATTTT. The rearrangement links TRBV15 to TRBJ1-5; D remains ambiguous. Germline-derived CDR1 and CDR2 are LNHNV and YYDKDF (reference sequence). The CDR3 length is 17 residues. V gave up 0 bases and J gave up 7 bases, with 19 bases separating them. The full variable domain, completed using reference TRBV15 and TRBJ1-5, is DAMVIQNPRYQVTQFGKPVTLSCSQTLNHNVMYWYQQKSSQAPKLLFHYYDKDFNNEADTPDNFQSRRPNTSFCFLDIRSPGLGDTAMYLCATSRDFGRGYGQPQHFGDGTRLSIL.